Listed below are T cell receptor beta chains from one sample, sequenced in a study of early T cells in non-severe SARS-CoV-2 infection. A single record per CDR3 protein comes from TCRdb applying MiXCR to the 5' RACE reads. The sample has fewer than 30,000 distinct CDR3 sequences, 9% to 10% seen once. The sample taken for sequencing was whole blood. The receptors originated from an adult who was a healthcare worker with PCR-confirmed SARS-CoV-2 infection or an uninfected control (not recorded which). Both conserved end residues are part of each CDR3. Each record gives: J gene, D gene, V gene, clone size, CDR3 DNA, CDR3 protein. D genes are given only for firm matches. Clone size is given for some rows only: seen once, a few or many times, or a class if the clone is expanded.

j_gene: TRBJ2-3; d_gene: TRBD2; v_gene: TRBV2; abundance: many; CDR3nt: TGTGCCAGCAGTCAGGGACTAGCCTGGTCAGATACGCAGTATTTT; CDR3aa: CASSQGLAWSDTQYF
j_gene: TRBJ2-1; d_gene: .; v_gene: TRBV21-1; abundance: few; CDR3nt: TGTGCCAGCAGCAAAGGCGGACAGGGGTATAATGAGCAGTTCTTC; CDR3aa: CASSKGGQGYNEQFF
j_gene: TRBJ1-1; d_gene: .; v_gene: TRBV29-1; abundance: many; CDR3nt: TGCAGCGTTCTCCCGGACAGCACTGAAGCTTTCTTT; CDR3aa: CSVLPDSTEAFF
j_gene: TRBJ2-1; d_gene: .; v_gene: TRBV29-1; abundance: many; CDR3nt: TGCAGCGTTGTGGACCACAGCTCCTACAATGAGCAGTTCTTC; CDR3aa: CSVVDHSSYNEQFF
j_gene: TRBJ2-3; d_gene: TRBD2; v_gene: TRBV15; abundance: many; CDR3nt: TGTGCCACCAGCAGTGGGACTAGCGGGATCACCACAGATACGCAGTATTTT; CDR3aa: CATSSGTSGITTDTQYF
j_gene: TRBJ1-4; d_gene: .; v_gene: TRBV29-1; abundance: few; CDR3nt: TGCAGCGTTGACCCAGGGGTCGGTGAAAAACTGTTTTTT; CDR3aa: CSVDPGVGEKLFF
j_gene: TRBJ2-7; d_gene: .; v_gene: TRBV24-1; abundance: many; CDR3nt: TGTGCCACCAGTGAGGCCGGGTCCTCCTACGAGCAGTACTTC; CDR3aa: CATSEAGSSYEQYF
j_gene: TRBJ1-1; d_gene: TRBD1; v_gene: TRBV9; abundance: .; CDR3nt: TGTGCCAGCAGCGATCGTCGGACAGGGAACACTGAAGCTTTCTTT; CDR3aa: CASSDRRTGNTEAFF
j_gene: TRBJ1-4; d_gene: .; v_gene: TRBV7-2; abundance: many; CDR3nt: TGTGCCAGCAGCCTGAATGAAAAACTGTTTTTT; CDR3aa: CASSLNEKLFF
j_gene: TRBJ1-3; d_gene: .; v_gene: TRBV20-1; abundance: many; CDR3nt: TGCAGTGCTAGAGATCCCCAGACAGGCTCTGGAAACACCATATATTTT; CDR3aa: CSARDPQTGSGNTIYF
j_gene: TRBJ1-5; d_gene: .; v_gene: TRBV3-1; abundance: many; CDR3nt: TGTGCCAGCAGCCAAGGGTCAGGGCTCAATCAGCCCCAGCATTTT; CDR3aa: CASSQGSGLNQPQHF
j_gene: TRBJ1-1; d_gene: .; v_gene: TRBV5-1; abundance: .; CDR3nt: TGCGCCAGCATTCGGGACACTGAAGCTTTCTTT; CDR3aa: CASIRDTEAFF
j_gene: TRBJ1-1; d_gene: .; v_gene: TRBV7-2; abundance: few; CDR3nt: TGTGCCAGCAGCCCAATCAGCGGCACTGAAGCTTTCTTT; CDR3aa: CASSPISGTEAFF
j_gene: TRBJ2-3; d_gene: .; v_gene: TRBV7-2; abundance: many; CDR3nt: TGTGCCAGCAGCTTATCGGGGGTACAGGGGACAGATACGCAGTATTTT; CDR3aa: CASSLSGVQGTDTQYF
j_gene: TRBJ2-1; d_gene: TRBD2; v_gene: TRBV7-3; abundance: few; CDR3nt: TGTGCCAGCAGCCTGAGCGGGGGCACGGGAAATGAGCAGTTCTTC; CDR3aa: CASSLSGGTGNEQFF
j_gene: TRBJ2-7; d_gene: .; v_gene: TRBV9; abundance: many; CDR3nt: TGTGCCAGCAGCGTAGACGAGGGTATGTCCTACGAGCAGTACTTC; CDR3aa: CASSVDEGMSYEQYF
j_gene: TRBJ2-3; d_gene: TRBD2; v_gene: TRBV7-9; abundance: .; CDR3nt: TGTGCCAGCAGCCTAGCGGGGGCAGATACGCAGTATTTT; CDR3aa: CASSLAGADTQYF